One T cell receptor (beta chain) is described in this entry. At the deep level, the assay was run. Sequencing was performed on unsorted PBMC DNA using ten immunoSEQ deep assay plates. Data came from immunoSEQ multiplex PCR; TCRdb stores just in-frame clones and leaves some out. The sample records about half a million clones, roughly 80% being singletons. CDR3 length equals 13 residues. Trimming took 7 bases from V and 4 from J; bases not matched to a gene: 5. The germline CDR1 and CDR2 sequences are ENHRY and SYGVKD. Genomic DNA came from about 97 million PBMCs in unsorted samples. These data come from a study of shared clonotypes between healthy human individuals.

This chain links TRBV10-3 with TRBJ2-3, with 7 bases identical to TRBD2. This receptor was obtained from a woman aged 40 to 50 in good health. Some clones in this sample may be carry-over from other donors' samples. The material sequenced was PBMCs. In DNA, the CDR3 is TGTGCCATCACCGGGAGCGGGGCAGATACGCAGTATTTT. Translated, it gives CAITGSGADTQYF.